The sequence of this T cell receptor beta chain was determined in a study of cytomegalovirus exposure and HLA in healthy donors. In the study overall: The platform used for the roughly 130 validation repertoires matched that of the 600 to 800 first-cohort repertoires, a later analysis reported.

The donors formed part of the roughly 120-subject validation cohort, distinct from the roughly 670-subject first cohort. Trimming cost V 1 base and J 6 bases, with 13 bases left between them. The germline CDR1 and CDR2 sequences are SGHKS and YYEKEE (reference sequence). The CDR3 is 14 residues long. Sequencing used immunoSEQ multiplex PCR; TCRdb keeps in-frame clones, though not all of them. Altogether some 100,000 clones are present, more than 75% being singletons, with the ten largest covering around 5%. The sequenced sample consisted of PBMCs. The chain combines TRBV5-5 with TRBJ1-1, with D possibly TRBD1 on 5 matching bases. The sequence came from a man between 18 and 35 years old in good health and CMV-seronegative. The CDR3: CASSLRGGRAEAFF. The CDR3 DNA follows: TGTGCCAGCAGCTTGCGTGGGGGGAGGGCTGAAGCTTTCTTT. The full variable domain, in which reference TRBV5-5 and TRBJ1-1 provide the parts outside the CDR3, is DAGVTQSPTHLIKTRGQQVTLRCSPISGHKSVSWYQQVLGQGPQFIFQYYEKEERGRGNFPDRFSARQFPNYSSELNVNALLLGDSALYLCASSLRGGRAEAFFGQGTRLTVV.